This T cell receptor beta chain was retrieved from a study of siplizumab effects on memory and regulatory T cells. Study-wide results and limits: Naive T cells appeared more diverse than memory cells and seemed to be major alloresponse contributors. Proliferating siplizumab-culture Treg suppressive function went unconfirmed.

A word on this clone: Antigen specificity is unknown.

The germline CDR1 and CDR2 sequences are SEHNR and FQNEAQ (reference sequence). The CDR3 length is 13 residues. V lost 1 base and J lost 5; bases outside the gene matches: 0. Assaying covered 75,000 to 100,000 TCR templates per sample. Produced via immunoSEQ multiplex PCR; TCRdb's table is partial and in-frame only. The repertoire holds 70,000 to 90,000 clones, with approximately 90% as singletons. The rearrangement links TRBV7-9 to TRBJ2-3; the match to TRBD2 covers 7 bases. Sequencing was performed on CD4+ T cells sorted from blood. The origin of this receptor is a human donor in good health. The CDR3 nucleotides are TGTGCCAGCAGCTTAGTAGCGGGAGATACGCAGTATTTT. It translates to CASSLVAGDTQYF.